The 5 T cell receptor beta chains below come from one sample, sequenced in a study of T-cell reconstitution after alpha-beta-depleted transplantation in children. The TCRbeta library was prepared with unique molecular identifiers. TCRdb recomputed calls from the PCR reads with MiXCR, one row per CDR3 protein. The table lists about 310,000 distinct CDR3 sequences, approximately 23% of them singletons, with about 10% in the top ten. Sequenced here: PBMCs, mostly from graft donor cells, sampled 180 days after TCRalphabeta/CD19-depleted stem cell transplant. The receptor source for this set is a male patient under 18 who had a stem cell transplant for acute lymphoblastic leukemia, so the T cells may come from the graft donor.

This clonotype was recorded a few times. The chain carries TRBV9 and TRBJ2-7; no clear D gene. This CDR3 is 14 amino acids long. The germline gives CDR1 SGDLS, CDR2 YYNGEE. Trimming pared 0 bases from V and 4 bases from J, leaving 11 bases between. CDR3 bases: TGTGCCAGCAGCGTAGAGGCCGCAGGATACGAGCAGTACTTC. This codes for CASSVEAAGYEQYF.

The chain is built from TRBV20-1 and TRBJ2-5; either TRBD1 or TRBD2 may supply D (5 bases each). Germline values: CDR1 DFQATT, CDR2 SNEGSKA (reference sequence). V lost 6 bases and J 2 bases, leaving 16 bases between the germline ends. This CDR3 is built from 14 residues. Written as DNA, the CDR3 is TGCAGTGCCAGCCGGGGACGCCTGCAAGAGACCCAGTACTTC. This translates into CSASRGRLQETQYF.

The sample holds a few counts of this clonotype. This chain uses TRBV12-3 or TRBV12-4 with TRBJ2-3; 8 nucleotides agree with TRBD2. V shed 6 bases, J shed 1 base, and the junction held 12 bases outside the gene matches. The CDR3 length is 17 residues. CDR3 DNA sequence: TGTGCCAGCAGGCCCAGCGGGAGTGACTTTGGCACAGATACGCAGTATTTT. As protein: CASRPSGSDFGTDTQYF.

V gene TRBV7-9 combines with J gene TRBJ2-7; D uncertain. The V end was cut by 0 bases, the J end by 0 bases, with 6 bases between. Germline V gives CDR1 SEHNR, CDR2 FQNEAQ (reference sequence). CDR3 length: 14 amino acids. The CDR3 is CASSLAPNSYEQYF. In nucleotides, the CDR3 is TGTGCCAGCAGCTTAGCGCCTAACTCCTACGAGCAGTACTTC.

The CDR3 region has the DNA TGCGCCAGCAGTCAATCGCGGCTAGCGGGAGGCCTCGCTCAGCCAGATACGCAGTATTTT. It is translated as CASSQSRLAGGLAQPDTQYF. The V call is TRBV23-1, the J call TRBJ2-3, with 11 bases aligning to TRBD2. TRBV23-1 is an open reading frame whose function is uncertain. This CDR3 is built from 20 residues. V lost 0 bases to trimming and J lost 4 bases; unmatched junction nucleotides: 15.